Below, one T cell receptor (beta chain) is given with its context. Deletions cut 3 bases from V and 5 bases from J, with 6 bases between. Germline CDR1 KGHSH, CDR2 LQKENI. CDR3 length: 12 amino acids. Unique molecular identifiers were incorporated when the TCRbeta library was constructed. Using its own MiXCR run on the PCR reads, TCRdb lists one record per CDR3 protein. Here the sample spans over 400,000 distinct CDR3 sequences, roughly two fifths being singletons. This sample is drawn from a study of T-cell reconstitution after alpha-beta-depleted transplantation in children. The rearrangement links TRBV18 to TRBJ2-3; no firm D call. The input for sequencing was PBMCs, taken before TCRalphabeta/CD19-depleted stem cell transplant. This sequence was found in a girl aged 2-15 years with aplastic anemia, due to receive a stem cell transplant. The CDR3 nucleotides are TGTGCCAGCTCACCTTTGATAGATACGCAGTATTTT. Translated: CASSPLIDTQYF.